The rows below give T cell receptor beta chains drawn from one sample of a study of blood T cells in healthy people across ages. TCRdb reprocessed the 5' RACE reads via MiXCR and lists one record per CDR3 protein. The sample holds around 1.7 million distinct CDR3 sequences, over 25% seen once. The material sequenced was blood. The receptor source for this set is a woman in her twenties or thirties in good health. Both conserved end residues are part of each CDR3. Some rows have no size entry. The others give once, few or many, or a class for an expanded clone.

V gene: TRBV4-1
clone size: many
J gene: TRBJ1-6
CDR3 protein: CASSQQGQSPLHF

V gene: TRBV12-5
clone size: many
J gene: TRBJ2-1
CDR3 protein: CASGFTYNEQFF

V gene: TRBV20-1
clone size: NA
J gene: TRBJ2-3
CDR3 protein: CSAGRDTSTDTQYF

V gene: TRBV10-3
clone size: many
J gene: TRBJ2-7
CDR3 protein: CAISEPSEGAGEQYF

V gene: TRBV7-9
clone size: few
J gene: TRBJ2-5
CDR3 protein: CASSPDPGKQETQYF

V gene: TRBV7-2
clone size: few
J gene: TRBJ2-3
CDR3 protein: CASSLDHGTSSDTQYF

V gene: TRBV7-3
clone size: few
J gene: TRBJ2-7
CDR3 protein: CASSPGGVPSYEQYF

V gene: TRBV5-5
clone size: NA
J gene: TRBJ1-4
CDR3 protein: CASSQGDEGPGEKLFF

V gene: TRBV29-1
clone size: many
J gene: TRBJ2-5
CDR3 protein: CSVAETAKETQYF

V gene: TRBV5-1
clone size: few
J gene: TRBJ1-2
CDR3 protein: CASSLGVGTDGYTF

V gene: TRBV6-5
clone size: NA
J gene: TRBJ1-1
CDR3 protein: CASSYSRKANTEAFF

V gene: TRBV6-2/TRBV6-3
clone size: NA
J gene: TRBJ2-3
CDR3 protein: CASRRGDKADTQYF

V gene: TRBV6-5
clone size: few
J gene: TRBJ2-5
CDR3 protein: CASSYSSDMGRETQYF

V gene: TRBV6-4
clone size: many
J gene: TRBJ2-7
CDR3 protein: CASTLNRGHRSGAEVVQYF

V gene: TRBV4-3
clone size: few
J gene: TRBJ2-1
CDR3 protein: CASSQEVPGTSGSGSYNEQFF

V gene: TRBV3-1
clone size: few
J gene: TRBJ2-7
CDR3 protein: CASSQLREYYEQYF

V gene: TRBV28
clone size: many
J gene: TRBJ1-5
CDR3 protein: CASSPAARGSNQPQHF

V gene: TRBV11-2
clone size: NA
J gene: TRBJ1-2
CDR3 protein: CASSTFGAEVGIYGYTF

V gene: TRBV20-1
clone size: NA
J gene: TRBJ2-7
CDR3 protein: CSVSTGTGALYEQYF

V gene: TRBV5-5
clone size: NA
J gene: TRBJ2-7
CDR3 protein: CASSRDAPYEQYF

V gene: TRBV12-3/TRBV12-4
clone size: once
J gene: TRBJ2-1
CDR3 protein: CASSLRQGFYNEQFF

V gene: TRBV9
clone size: NA
J gene: TRBJ2-2
CDR3 protein: CASSVVPSGPNTGELFF

V gene: TRBV12-3/TRBV12-4
clone size: few
J gene: TRBJ2-1
CDR3 protein: CASRLLWGNEQFF

V gene: TRBV4-1
clone size: NA
J gene: TRBJ2-5
CDR3 protein: CASSRQGEKETQYF